A selection of T cell receptor beta chains follows, all from one sample in a study of molecular identifiers for immune sequencing clone quantification. MiXCR, applied by TCRdb to the PCR reads, yields one record per CDR3 protein. The data show 85,000 to 120,000 distinct CDR3 sequences, about 32% seen once. Sequenced sample: naive CD8+ T cells from blood, with Jurkat cell RNA spiked in. These receptors were taken from a human donor in good health. Some libraries in this study had Jurkat cell RNA spiked in. Each CDR3 is given with its conserved first and last residue. A D gene is named only where the DNA matches it firmly. Expanded clones are given a class, and other clones once, few, many or no size at all.

j_gene	len	abundance	d_gene	v_gene	CDR3aa	CDR3nt
TRBJ2-3	15	many	TRBD2	TRBV12-3/TRBV12-4	CASRELAGVTDTQYF	TGTGCCAGCAGGGAACTAGCGGGGGTCACAGATACGCAGTATTTT
TRBJ1-4	15	many	-	TRBV7-8	CASSLGSGGNEKLFF	TGTGCCAGCAGCTTAGGTTCAGGCGGTAATGAAAAACTGTTTTTT
TRBJ2-7	13	many	-	TRBV11-2	CASSLPGTLGQYF	TGTGCCAGCAGCTTACCCGGGACCCTCGGCCAGTACTTC
TRBJ1-1	11	few	-	TRBV6-6	CASIQVGEAFF	TGTGCCAGCATTCAAGTCGGTGAAGCTTTCTTT
TRBJ1-5	13	few	-	TRBV12-3/TRBV12-4	CASSFFGGEPQHF	TGTGCCAGCAGTTTCTTTGGGGGTGAGCCCCAGCATTTT
TRBJ2-4	13	many	-	TRBV16	CASSPPAKNIQYF	TGTGCCAGCAGCCCCCCTGCCAAAAACATTCAGTACTTC
TRBJ2-7	14	few	TRBD1	TRBV20-1	CSATSRDSLYEQYF	TGCAGTGCTACGAGCCGGGACAGCTTGTACGAGCAGTACTTC
TRBJ2-5	17	few	TRBD2	TRBV5-1	CASSFPDSGTSRETQYF	TGCGCCAGCAGTTTCCCCGACTCCGGGACTAGTAGGGAGACCCAGTACTTC
TRBJ2-5	14	many	TRBD1	TRBV29-1	CSVPRTGPGETQYF	TGCAGCGTCCCCCGGACAGGACCGGGGGAGACCCAGTACTTC
TRBJ1-4	13	-	-	TRBV3-1	CASSPTGSENLFF	TGTGCCAGCAGCCCAACGGGGAGCGAAAACCTGTTTTTT
TRBJ1-5	17	-	-	TRBV2	CASSENGAPYSNQPQHF	TGTGCCAGCAGTGAAAATGGGGCACCATATAGCAATCAGCCCCAGCATTTT
TRBJ2-2	13	-	-	TRBV12-5	CASGLFPTGELLF	TGTGCTAGTGGTTTGTTTCCCACCGGGGAGCTGCTTTTT
TRBJ2-3	15	few	TRBD2	TRBV28	CASSTLAGGTDTQYF	TGTGCCAGCAGTACGCTAGCGGGGGGCACAGATACGCAGTATTTT
TRBJ2-7	14	few	-	TRBV7-9	CASSPPLLEYEQYF	TGTGCCAGCAGCCCCCCCTTGTTAGAGTACGAGCAGTACTTC
TRBJ2-3	16	-	TRBD2	TRBV27	CASRTLAGGRTDTQYF	TGTGCCAGCAGGACCTTAGCGGGAGGCCGCACAGATACGCAGTATTTT
TRBJ2-5	14	-	-	TRBV9	CASSYATGEEPQYF	TGTGCCAGCAGCTACGCGACAGGAGAAGAGCCCCAGTACTTC
TRBJ2-2	15	-	TRBD1	TRBV12-3/TRBV12-4	CASSSPGQQAGELFF	TGTGCCAGCAGTTCACCGGGACAGCAGGCCGGGGAGCTGTTTTTT
TRBJ2-7	12	medium-sized	TRBD1	TRBV29-1	CSVADRGYEQYF	TGCAGCGTCGCTGACAGGGGCTACGAGCAGTACTTC
TRBJ2-3	13	few	-	TRBV11-3	CASSPRFTDTQYF	TGTGCCAGCAGCCCCAGGTTCACAGATACGCAGTATTTT
TRBJ1-2	13	-	TRBD1	TRBV28	CAIPDRANYGYTF	TGTGCCATCCCGGACAGGGCTAACTATGGCTACACCTTC
TRBJ2-7	17	few	TRBD2	TRBV28	CASSFLILTSGTYEQYF	TGTGCCAGCAGTTTCCTAATACTGACTAGCGGAACCTACGAGCAGTACTTC
TRBJ1-1	12	few	-	TRBV28	CASSLFATEAFF	TGTGCCAGCAGTTTGTTTGCCACTGAAGCTTTCTTT
TRBJ2-3	13	few	-	TRBV5-4	CASSSISTDTQYF	TGTGCCAGCAGCTCTATTAGCACAGATACGCAGTATTTT
TRBJ2-1	12	-	-	TRBV6-2/TRBV6-3	CASSYPPEEQFF	TGTGCCAGCAGTTACCCACCTGAGGAGCAGTTCTTC
TRBJ2-7	16	few	TRBD2	TRBV7-8	CASSGGSGKSSYEQYF	TGTGCCAGCAGCGGTGGGAGCGGGAAAAGCTCCTACGAGCAGTACTTC
TRBJ2-2	15	-	-	TRBV12-3/TRBV12-4	CASSRPQAEVEELFF	TGTGCCAGCAGCCGGCCCCAAGCGGAGGTTGAGGAGCTGTTTTTT
TRBJ2-7	16	-	-	TRBV10-3	CAISPSKLATANGQYF	TGTGCCATCAGTCCCTCAAAACTAGCAACTGCCAACGGGCAGTACTTC
TRBJ2-3	15	-	TRBD2	TRBV4-1	CASSLSGSFGDTQYF	TGCGCCAGCAGCCTTAGCGGGAGTTTCGGAGATACGCAGTATTTT
TRBJ2-1	15	-	TRBD1	TRBV2	CASRKGQGAVNEQFF	TGTGCCAGCAGAAAGGGACAGGGGGCGGTCAATGAGCAGTTCTTC
TRBJ1-1	12	many	-	TRBV27	CASSSQGNEAFF	TGTGCCAGCAGTTCCCAGGGTAATGAAGCTTTCTTT
TRBJ1-2	16	-	TRBD1	TRBV4-3	CASSQARTGMIYGYTF	TGCGCCAGCAGCCAAGCCCGGACAGGGATGATCTATGGCTACACCTTC
TRBJ2-3	13	-	-	TRBV24-1	CATSDLRGDTQYF	TGTGCCACCAGTGATTTGAGGGGAGATACGCAGTATTTT
TRBJ2-1	17	-	-	TRBV28	CASSLLALKRSYNEQFF	TGTGCCAGCAGTTTATTAGCGCTGAAACGCTCCTACAATGAGCAGTTCTTC
TRBJ2-1	16	-	-	TRBV7-6	CASSEGARGSYNEQFF	TGTGCCAGCAGCGAGGGGGCGCGGGGCTCCTACAATGAGCAGTTCTTC
TRBJ1-1	16	-	-	TRBV28	CAGSLLGLLENTEAFF	TGTGCCGGCAGTTTATTGGGTTTGCTAGAGAACACTGAAGCTTTCTTT
TRBJ2-6	16	-	-	TRBV15	CATSRGLSSGANVLAF	TGTGCCACCAGCAGAGGCCTTAGCTCTGGGGCCAACGTCCTGGCTTTC
TRBJ2-1	13	-	-	TRBV27	CASSFSSYNEQFF	TGTGCCAGCAGTTTTAGCTCCTACAATGAGCAGTTCTTC
TRBJ2-3	14	-	TRBD2	TRBV5-1	CASSDSGSTDTRYF	TGCGCCAGCAGCGATAGCGGGAGCACAGATACGCGGTATTTT
TRBJ2-7	12	few	-	TRBV29-1	CSVPGPMNEQYF	TGCAGCGTTCCGGGCCCGATGAACGAGCAGTACTTC
TRBJ1-2	15	-	-	TRBV7-3	CASNPRGGADYGYTF	TGTGCCAGCAACCCAAGGGGGGGAGCGGACTATGGCTACACCTTC
TRBJ2-7	14	few	TRBD2	TRBV11-2	CASSPLAGGYEQYF	TGTGCCAGCAGCCCACTAGCGGGAGGGTACGAGCAGTACTTC
TRBJ2-4	16	few	-	TRBV6-2/TRBV6-3	CASSFDVKAPKNIQYF	TGTGCCAGCAGCTTCGATGTTAAGGCTCCCAAAAACATTCAGTACTTC
TRBJ2-7	13	-	TRBD1	TRBV6-2/TRBV6-3	CASSRGQTYEQYF	TGTGCCAGCAGCCGGGGACAGACCTACGAGCAGTACTTC
TRBJ2-1	14	-	TRBD2	TRBV7-8	CASRTSGALNEQFF	TGTGCCAGCAGAACGAGCGGGGCACTCAATGAGCAGTTCTTC
TRBJ1-4	16	-	TRBD1	TRBV27	CASSLSGGGLEEKLFF	TGTGCCAGCAGTTTATCTGGAGGGGGCTTAGAGGAAAAACTGTTTTTT
TRBJ2-1	15	few	-	TRBV20-1	CSARTLGQQDNEQFF	TGCAGTGCTAGAACCCTCGGACAGCAAGACAATGAGCAGTTCTTC
TRBJ1-4	15	-	-	TRBV2	CASSGRNINNEKLFF	TGTGCCAGCAGTGGGCGGAATATTAATAATGAAAAACTGTTTTTT
TRBJ2-3	14	-	-	TRBV20-1	CSAPLGSNADTQYF	TGCAGTGCCCCACTGGGGAGCAACGCAGATACGCAGTATTTT